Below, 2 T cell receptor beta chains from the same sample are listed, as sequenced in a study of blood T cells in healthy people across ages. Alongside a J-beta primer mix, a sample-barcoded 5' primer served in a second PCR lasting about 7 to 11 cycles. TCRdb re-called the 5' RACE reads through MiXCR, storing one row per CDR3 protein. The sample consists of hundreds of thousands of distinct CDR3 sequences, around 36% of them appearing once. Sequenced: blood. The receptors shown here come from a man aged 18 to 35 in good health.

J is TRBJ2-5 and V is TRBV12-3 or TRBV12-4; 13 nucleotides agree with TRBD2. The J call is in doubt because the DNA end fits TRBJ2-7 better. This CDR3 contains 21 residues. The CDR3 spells CASSSRTSGGEPPLVADEQYF. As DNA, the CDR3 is TGTGCCAGCAGTTCTCGGACTAGCGGGGGAGAACCCCCCCTCGTCGCCGACGAGCAGTACTTC.

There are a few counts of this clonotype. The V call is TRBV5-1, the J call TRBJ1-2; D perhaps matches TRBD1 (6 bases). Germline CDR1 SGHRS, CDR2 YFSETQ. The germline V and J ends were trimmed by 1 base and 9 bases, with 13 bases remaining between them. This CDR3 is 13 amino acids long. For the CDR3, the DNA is TGCGCCAGCAGCTTGCAGGGGCAGGACAGCTACACCTTC. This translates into CASSLQGQDSYTF.